A selection of T cell receptor beta chains follows, all from one sample in a study of blood T cell repertoires in COVID-19. Sequencing was performed with immunoSEQ multiplex PCR; in TCRdb, only in-frame clones are kept and a portion is missing. The sample shows about 30,000 clones, 80% to 90% of them seen only once. Input material: peripheral blood. These receptors all come from a man older than 75 with acute or convalescent COVID-19. Each CDR3 is given with its conserved first and last residue. Fields, in order: D gene, J gene, V gene, clone size, CDR3 protein. A D gene is named only where the DNA matches it firmly. Clone size is not always given. Where it is, it says once, few, many or a class for expanded clones.

d_gene: .
j_gene: TRBJ1-1
v_gene: TRBV19
abundance: .
CDR3aa: CASSTGIGTEAFF

d_gene: TRBD1
j_gene: TRBJ2-5
v_gene: TRBV7-2
abundance: once
CDR3aa: CASSRAGTEVETQYF

d_gene: .
j_gene: TRBJ2-7
v_gene: TRBV27
abundance: .
CDR3aa: CASNQRYEQYF

d_gene: .
j_gene: TRBJ1-1
v_gene: TRBV2
abundance: .
CDR3aa: CASSDPWRTALNTEAFF

d_gene: TRBD2
j_gene: TRBJ2-1
v_gene: TRBV29-1
abundance: .
CDR3aa: CSVEGAGLPPNEQFF

d_gene: TRBD1
j_gene: TRBJ2-2
v_gene: TRBV19
abundance: .
CDR3aa: CATSKGGWNTGELFF

d_gene: .
j_gene: TRBJ2-1
v_gene: TRBV11-1
abundance: .
CDR3aa: CASSPSHNEQFF

d_gene: .
j_gene: TRBJ2-2
v_gene: TRBV19
abundance: .
CDR3aa: CASSIGGRNTGELFF

d_gene: TRBD1
j_gene: TRBJ1-2
v_gene: TRBV10-3
abundance: .
CDR3aa: CAISGGIQGNYGYTF

d_gene: .
j_gene: TRBJ2-7
v_gene: TRBV28
abundance: .
CDR3aa: CASRSQGYDEQYF

d_gene: .
j_gene: TRBJ2-5
v_gene: TRBV7-6
abundance: .
CDR3aa: CASSLLSLETQYF

d_gene: .
j_gene: TRBJ1-2
v_gene: TRBV5-1
abundance: .
CDR3aa: CASSEFQGTDYGYTF

d_gene: TRBD1
j_gene: TRBJ1-4
v_gene: TRBV2
abundance: .
CDR3aa: CASGKDRTIEKLFF

d_gene: TRBD1
j_gene: TRBJ2-7
v_gene: TRBV19
abundance: .
CDR3aa: CASSIITGGFSRPRDYEQYF

d_gene: .
j_gene: TRBJ2-7
v_gene: TRBV18
abundance: .
CDR3aa: CASSLSDSLYEQYF

d_gene: .
j_gene: TRBJ2-7
v_gene: TRBV5-8
abundance: once
CDR3aa: CASSFGGPQYF

d_gene: .
j_gene: TRBJ2-3
v_gene: TRBV5-8
abundance: .
CDR3aa: CASSLTGLFTDTQYF

d_gene: .
j_gene: TRBJ1-2
v_gene: TRBV10-2
abundance: once
CDR3aa: CASKGHPKGYGYTF

d_gene: .
j_gene: TRBJ1-2
v_gene: TRBV5-4
abundance: few
CDR3aa: CASSWSQGRDGYTF

d_gene: TRBD1
j_gene: TRBJ2-1
v_gene: TRBV19
abundance: .
CDR3aa: CASSIDQGAGVWGEQFF

d_gene: .
j_gene: TRBJ1-5
v_gene: TRBV11-2
abundance: few
CDR3aa: CASSFGVGQPQHF

d_gene: TRBD2
j_gene: TRBJ2-5
v_gene: TRBV7-3
abundance: .
CDR3aa: CASSLSPSGGAWETQYF

d_gene: TRBD2
j_gene: TRBJ2-5
v_gene: TRBV7-9
abundance: .
CDR3aa: CASSSPSGGSETQYF

d_gene: .
j_gene: TRBJ2-1
v_gene: TRBV6-4
abundance: .
CDR3aa: CASSEEWSSYNEQFF

d_gene: .
j_gene: TRBJ1-5
v_gene: TRBV2
abundance: .
CDR3aa: CASSQGHSNQPQHF

d_gene: .
j_gene: TRBJ2-7
v_gene: TRBV21-1
abundance: .
CDR3aa: CASSGLGQGPYEQYF

d_gene: .
j_gene: TRBJ1-4
v_gene: TRBV2
abundance: .
CDR3aa: CASRVDSANEKLFF

d_gene: .
j_gene: TRBJ1-1
v_gene: TRBV6-5
abundance: .
CDR3aa: CASSYSQNTEAFF

d_gene: .
j_gene: TRBJ2-6
v_gene: TRBV7-9
abundance: .
CDR3aa: CASSLAPGLEANVLTF

d_gene: .
j_gene: TRBJ2-7
v_gene: TRBV5-1
abundance: .
CDR3aa: CASIPLPGSHEQYF

d_gene: TRBD1
j_gene: TRBJ2-2
v_gene: TRBV19
abundance: .
CDR3aa: CASRKDRVPGELFF

d_gene: TRBD1
j_gene: TRBJ1-3
v_gene: TRBV5-1
abundance: .
CDR3aa: CASSVQGTGNTIYF

d_gene: .
j_gene: TRBJ1-2
v_gene: TRBV7-9
abundance: .
CDR3aa: CASSLGPGGGYTF

d_gene: .
j_gene: TRBJ1-4
v_gene: TRBV7-2
abundance: .
CDR3aa: CASSLGGPTTNEKLFF

d_gene: TRBD1
j_gene: TRBJ1-4
v_gene: TRBV28
abundance: .
CDR3aa: CASTPGQGARMGEKLFF

d_gene: TRBD2
j_gene: TRBJ2-1
v_gene: TRBV12-3/TRBV12-4
abundance: .
CDR3aa: CASTPGGEYEQFF

d_gene: .
j_gene: TRBJ2-2
v_gene: TRBV5-1
abundance: .
CDR3aa: CASSLARTNTGELFF

d_gene: .
j_gene: TRBJ2-6
v_gene: TRBV5-1
abundance: .
CDR3aa: CASSFSNSGANVLTF

d_gene: .
j_gene: TRBJ1-2
v_gene: TRBV15
abundance: .
CDR3aa: CATSRQSEGYGYTF

d_gene: .
j_gene: TRBJ2-1
v_gene: TRBV5-1
abundance: .
CDR3aa: CASTRGGRNEQFF

d_gene: TRBD1
j_gene: TRBJ1-2
v_gene: TRBV14
abundance: few
CDR3aa: CASSQRTGAIYGYTF

d_gene: TRBD1
j_gene: TRBJ2-1
v_gene: TRBV5-1
abundance: .
CDR3aa: CASSLVGGTGRASEQFF

d_gene: .
j_gene: TRBJ2-3
v_gene: TRBV5-1
abundance: .
CDR3aa: CASSLQTTSTDTQYF

d_gene: TRBD1
j_gene: TRBJ2-7
v_gene: TRBV5-5
abundance: few
CDR3aa: CASSFRTGRYEQYF

d_gene: .
j_gene: TRBJ2-7
v_gene: TRBV7-2
abundance: .
CDR3aa: CASSPQSGTLGTYEQYF

d_gene: TRBD1
j_gene: TRBJ1-2
v_gene: TRBV19
abundance: .
CDR3aa: CASSLTGSANYGYTF

d_gene: TRBD1
j_gene: TRBJ2-7
v_gene: TRBV28
abundance: .
CDR3aa: CASSPRTGSYEQYF

d_gene: .
j_gene: TRBJ2-1
v_gene: TRBV20-1
abundance: .
CDR3aa: CSASLAGEQFF

d_gene: .
j_gene: TRBJ1-2
v_gene: TRBV19
abundance: .
CDR3aa: CASSIVHRPVGYTF